This T cell receptor beta chain emerged from a study of blood T cell repertoires in COVID-19. There are a few counts of this clone. Germline CDR1 and CDR2: SEHNR and FQNEAQ (reference sequence). The CDR3 covers 13 residues. V lost 5 bases, J lost 4 bases, and 8 bases lay in between. Produced via immunoSEQ multiplex PCR; TCRdb's table is partial and in-frame only. The data show hundreds of thousands of clones, 85% to 90% seen once. Sequencing was carried out using PBMCs or T cells enriched from blood (not recorded which). The gene calls are TRBV7-9 and TRBJ1-4; D gene unclear. The receptor comes from a woman aged 25 to 39 who had recovered from COVID-19. For the CDR3, the DNA is TGTGCCAGCAGCCAGACACATAATGAAAAACTGTTTTTT. Translation gives CASSQTHNEKLFF.